This TCR beta chain was captured by sequencing in a study of blood T cells in healthy people across ages. This CDR3 region has 14 residues. Trimming took 7 bases from V and 0 from J, leaving 11 bases between them. This clonotype has more than one count but fewer than ten. The antigen is undetermined. Findings of the study overall: TCR beta diversity correlated strongly with naive T cell percentage.

Extractions gave at least 5 micrograms of total RNA per sample. The second PCR ran roughly 6 to 12 cycles with a sample-barcoded 5' primer and J-beta primers. TCRdb fed the 5' RACE reads into MiXCR, producing one record per CDR3 protein. Here the sample spans 1.5 million to 2 million distinct CDR3 sequences, roughly 30% being singletons. The source material was blood. This receptor was taken from a woman aged 25 to 39 in good health. The chain has TRBV12-3 or TRBV12-4 and TRBJ2-3; D gene unclear. In DNA, the CDR3 is TGTGCCAGCACTTTTTTGGGTAGCACAGATACGCAGTATTTT. Translation: CASTFLGSTDTQYF.